Presented here are 30 T cell receptor beta chains from one specimen sequenced in a study of T cell responses to AZD1222 COVID-19 vaccine. TCRdb's copy holds only in-frame clones and misses some; the assay was immunoSEQ multiplex PCR. The data contain 99,000 or so clones, 88% of them singletons. The material was peripheral blood, obtained on day 0 of AZD1222 vaccination. Source of these receptors: an adult in good health.

V and J are TRBV6-5 and TRBJ1-1, with 8 bases aligning to TRBD1. V trimming: 6 bases; J trimming: 2 bases; junction bases outside the gene matches: 5. CDR3 length equals 14 residues. Germline lookup yields CDR1 MNHEY and CDR2 SVGAGI. This CDR3 reads CASRLGQANTEAFF. As DNA, the CDR3 is TGTGCCAGCAGACTGGGACAGGCCAACACTGAAGCTTTCTTT.

The chain uses TRBV12-3 or TRBV12-4 and TRBJ2-7, with TRBD1 matching over 7 bases. This CDR3 spans 13 amino acids. After removal of 3 bases from V and 7 bases from J, the junction contained 6 bases not matched to a gene. The chain's CDR3 is CASSFRGREEQYF. CDR3 coding DNA: TGTGCCAGCAGTTTTAGGGGGCGTGAGGAGCAGTACTTC.

V and J are TRBV27 and TRBJ1-1; D unclear. The CDR3 loop spans 14 amino acids. CDR1 and CDR2 (germline): MNHEY, SMNVEV (reference sequence). The V gene lost 0 bases and the J gene lost 13 bases, with 18 bases spanning the gap. CDR3 DNA sequence: TGTGCCAGCAGTTTATCGGGAAGGATGACCCCGGTTTTCTTT. Its protein product is CASSLSGRMTPVFF.

The chain has TRBV21-1 and TRBJ1-2. TRBV21-1 is a pseudogene. This CDR3 contains 17 residues. CDR3 sequence reads: CASLAGKKGPLGYGYTF. The CDR3 DNA follows: TGTGCCAGCCTGGCAGGGAAGAAGGGACCCCTTGGCTATGGCTACACCTTC.

As regards this clone: A read error may account for a junction end that differs from germline. The chain is built from TRBV7-9 and TRBJ1-2, with a weak D call TRBD1 (6 bases). CDR1 is SEHNR, CDR2 FQNEAQ, per germline (reference sequence). The CDR3 is 14 residues long. For the CDR3, the DNA is TGTGCCAGCTCCCCGGAGGGGGACACGCGAAGTTGGGCCTTC. Protein product: CASSPEGDTRSWAF.

This clone has a single count. The chain is built from TRBV6-1 and TRBJ1-2; 9 bases are a match to TRBD1. Trimming cost V 3 bases and J 8 bases; bases outside gene matches: 7. The CDR3 extends over 14 amino acids. CDR1 and CDR2 from the germline V gene are MNHNS and SASEGT. The CDR3: CASSETGTGSGYTF. The CDR3 DNA follows: TGTGCCAGCAGTGAGACCGGGACAGGGTCCGGCTACACCTTC.

This chain connects TRBV19 to TRBJ1-2; weak D call: TRBD1 (5 bases). This CDR3 has 13 residues. Germline CDR1 reads LNHDA; CDR2 reads SQIVND (reference sequence). The V end was cut by 5 bases, the J end by 1 base, with 8 bases between. CDR3 residues: CASSRTNNYGYTF. The CDR3 DNA reads as TGTGCCAGTAGTCGGACAAATAACTATGGCTACACCTTC.

The chain joins TRBV30 to TRBJ1-6; D unclear. Germline-derived CDR1 and CDR2 are GTSNPN and SVGIG (reference sequence). This CDR3 is 12 amino acids long. Trimming took 8 bases from V and 9 from J, leaving 14 bases between them. The CDR3 protein is CAMREKGSPLHF. CDR3 sequence (DNA): TGTGCCATGAGAGAGAAGGGTTCACCCCTCCACTTT.

This chain links TRBV19 with TRBJ2-2; D is unclear. Trimming removed 4 bases at V and 5 bases at J, with 11 bases between. CDR3 length: 14 amino acids. Germline V gene sequence: CDR1 LNHDA, CDR2 SQIVND (reference sequence). The CDR3 nucleotides are TGTGCCAGTAGTACCCCGACGGCGACCGGGGAGCTGTTTTTT. It codes for CASSTPTATGELFF. Full variable domain (rest looked up from reference TRBV19 and TRBJ2-2): DGGITQSPKYLFRKEGQNVTLSCEQNLNHDAMYWYRQDPGQGLRLIYYSQIVNDFQKGDIAEGYSVSREKKESFPLTVTSAQKNPTAFYLCASSTPTATGELFFGEGSRLTVL.

There are a few counts of this clone. This chain uses TRBV7-9 with TRBJ2-1, with D possibly TRBD2 on 5 matching bases. The CDR3 contains 14 residues. Germline V gene data show CDR1 as SEHNR and CDR2 as FQNEAQ (reference sequence). Trimming cost V 5 bases and J 3 bases, with 11 bases left between them. The CDR3 loop reads CASSPSTLYNEQFF. In nucleotides, the CDR3 is TGTGCCAGCAGCCCTAGCACCCTCTACAATGAGCAGTTCTTC.

The J gene is TRBJ2-4, the V gene TRBV4-3; 7 nucleotides agree with TRBD1. This CDR3 has 17 amino acids. V lost 0 bases to trimming and J lost 8 bases; unmatched junction nucleotides: 13. Germline CDR1 is LGHNA and CDR2 is YSLEER. The CDR3 region has the DNA TGCGCCAGCAGCCAAGATCGCATCAAGACAGGGACCGACATTCAGTACTTC. Amino acid sequence: CASSQDRIKTGTDIQYF.

The chain recombines TRBV6-5 with TRBJ2-2; 7 positions match TRBD2. The CDR3 is 13 amino acids. The germline CDR1 and CDR2 sequences are MNHEY and SVGAGI. The V gene end was trimmed by 7 bases and the J gene end by 7 bases; junction bases not matched to a gene: 6. The CDR3 protein is CASTGLVHGELFF. In DNA form, the CDR3 reads TGTGCCAGCACCGGACTAGTCCACGGGGAGCTGTTTTTT.

The chain carries TRBV9 and TRBJ1-2, with D possibly being TRBD1 (5 bases). Trimming stripped 0 bases from V and 3 bases from J, with 15 bases between. CDR1 is SGDLS and CDR2 is YYNGEE in the germline V gene. The CDR3 loop spans 16 amino acids. CDR3 region: CASSVDRQGGDYGYTF. The CDR3, as DNA: TGTGCCAGCAGCGTAGATCGGCAGGGTGGGGACTATGGCTACACCTTC.

V usage is TRBV28 and J usage is TRBJ2-7, with 10 bases that match TRBD1. Germline CDR1 and CDR2: MDHEN and SYDVKM. The V segment lost 10 bases and the J segment 5 bases; nucleotides outside the gene matches: 8. The CDR3 has 13 residues. The CDR3 sequence is CATRQGAVNEQYF. The CDR3 region has the DNA TGTGCCACGAGACAGGGGGCAGTCAACGAGCAGTACTTC.

The rearrangement uses TRBV19 and TRBJ1-2; weak D call: TRBD1 (5 bases). This CDR3 has 13 amino acids. The germline V and J ends were trimmed by 5 bases and 5 bases, with 12 bases remaining between them. Germline-derived CDR1 and CDR2 are LNHDA and SQIVND (reference sequence). CDR3 DNA: TGTGCCAGTAGTTCCTGGGAGGGGTATGGCTACACCTTC. Amino acids: CASSSWEGYGYTF.

The J gene is TRBJ2-2, the V gene TRBV19; tentative D call: TRBD1 (6 bases). Germline CDR1 and CDR2: LNHDA and SQIVND (reference sequence). V was cut by 6 bases and J by 3 bases, with 11 bases left in between. The CDR3 runs to 14 residues. CDR3 DNA: TGTGCCAGTAGGAAGGGGGTCGACACCGGGGAGCTGTTTTTT. Translation gives CASRKGVDTGELFF.

The chain has TRBV19 and TRBJ1-5; 8 nucleotides agree with TRBD1. CDR3 length: 14 residues. V trimming: 7 bases; J trimming: 3 bases; junction bases outside the gene matches: 5. Germline lookup yields CDR1 LNHDA and CDR2 SQIVND (reference sequence). Here the CDR3 DNA reads TGTGCCAGTAAGCCGGACAGGGTCAATCAGCCCCAGCATTTT. Translating gives CASKPDRVNQPQHF.

The chain joins TRBV19 to TRBJ1-1; a possible D gene is TRBD1 (6 bases). The V end lost 3 bases, the J end lost 0 bases, and 11 bases lay between the germline ends. The V gene's germline CDR1 is LNHDA and CDR2 SQIVND (reference sequence). The CDR3 length is 15 residues. This chain's CDR3 is CASSIPRGMNTEAFF. The CDR3 coding sequence is TGTGCCAGTAGTATCCCCAGGGGAATGAACACTGAAGCTTTCTTT.

This clone has a single count. The CDR3 DNA sequence: TGCGCCAGCAGCTTGGCCCAGGGGCTGGTCACTGAAGCTTTCTTT. It specifies CASSLAQGLVTEAFF. V usage is TRBV5-1 and J usage is TRBJ1-1, with a possible D match to TRBD1 (6 bases). The V end lost 0 bases, the J end lost 4 bases, and 13 bases lay between the germline ends. The germline V gene has CDR1 SGHRS and CDR2 YFSETQ. This CDR3 spans 15 amino acids.

The chain couples TRBV10-3 to TRBJ2-3, with D hard to call. From germline, CDR1 is ENHRY and CDR2 SYGVKD. The CDR3 has 13 residues. The V and J ends lost 4 bases and 3 bases respectively, with 8 bases between them. This chain's CDR3 is CAISASETDTQYF. CDR3 nucleotides: TGTGCCATCAGTGCTTCCGAGACAGATACGCAGTATTTT.

This chain links TRBV2 with TRBJ2-1, with D possibly TRBD1 on 6 matching bases. CDR3 length: 13 amino acids. The germline CDR1 and CDR2 sequences are SNHLY and FYNNEI. V was cut by 6 bases and J by 8 bases, with 14 bases left in between. The DNA for the CDR3 is TGTGCCAGCAGGGGGGCCGGGTCGGATGAGCAGTTCTTC. Protein sequence: CASRGAGSDEQFF.

The chain is built from TRBV28 and TRBJ1-2; 10 bases align to TRBD1. CDR1 is MDHEN and CDR2 is SYDVKM in the germline V gene. The CDR3 spans 16 residues. The ends lost 6 bases at V and 6 bases at J; junction bases unmatched: 13. CDR3: CASRSPPGQGKHGYTF. As DNA, the CDR3 is TGTGCCAGCAGGTCCCCGCCGGGACAGGGGAAGCATGGCTACACCTTC.

The genes are TRBV10-2 and TRBJ2-7; 11 nucleotides agree with TRBD2. V lost 3 bases and J lost 4; bases outside the gene matches: 8. CDR1 is WSHSY, CDR2 SAAADI, per germline. The CDR3 is made up of 16 amino acids. CDR3 bases: TGCGCCAGCAGTGACCCCAGAACTAGCGGGAGATACGAGCAGTACTTC. Residues: CASSDPRTSGRYEQYF.

V gene TRBV7-3 combines with J gene TRBJ2-1; 12 nucleotides agree with TRBD2. This CDR3 comprises 15 residues. Trimming at V came to 5 bases and at J to 7 bases, leaving 6 bases not matched to a gene. Germline V lookup: CDR1 SGHTA, CDR2 FQGTGA. The CDR3 DNA reads TGTGCCAGCAGCCCGCGACTAGCGGGAGATAATGAGCAGTTCTTC. Translated, it gives CASSPRLAGDNEQFF.

A single count supports this clone. The chain couples TRBV27 to TRBJ2-5; D is tentatively TRBD1 or TRBD2 (7 bases each). CDR3 length: 14 residues. Germline loops: CDR1 MNHEY, CDR2 SMNVEV (reference sequence). Deletions cut 5 bases from V and 4 bases from J, with 14 bases between. CDR3 protein: CASSTTGRGETQYF. DNA for the CDR3: TGTGCCAGCAGTACGACAGGGAGGGGAGAGACCCAGTACTTC.

The chain recombines TRBV28 with TRBJ1-2; D call uncertain. CDR3 length equals 14 residues. Germline values: CDR1 MDHEN, CDR2 SYDVKM. V lost 7 bases, J lost 1 base, and 13 bases lay in between. This CDR3 reads CASTPREHNYGYTF. Here the CDR3 DNA reads TGTGCCAGCACCCCAAGGGAGCATAACTATGGCTACACCTTC.

V is TRBV6-1 and J is TRBJ1-5, with unresolved D. Looked up from germline, CDR1 is MNHNS and CDR2 is SASEGT. Trimming took 5 bases from V and 3 from J, leaving 2 bases between them. The CDR3 sequence is 11 residues long. CDR3 in DNA: TGTGCCAGCAGTTCCAATCAGCCCCAGCATTTT. Translated, it gives CASSSNQPQHF.

The V and J genes are TRBV5-1 and TRBJ1-4; a weak D match, TRBD1 (6 bases). The CDR3 runs to 14 residues. Trimming stripped 4 bases from V and 4 bases from J, with 11 bases between. Germline CDR1 and CDR2: SGHRS and YFSETQ. In DNA form, the CDR3 reads TGCGCCAGCAGCCGAGGACAGCTTAATGAAAAACTGTTTTTT. Translated, it gives CASSRGQLNEKLFF.

The sample holds one count of this clone. This sequence joins TRBV3-1 (or the pseudogene TRBV3-2) and TRBJ1-1; tentative D call: TRBD1 (6 bases). From germline, CDR1 is LGHDT and CDR2 YNNKEL (reference sequence). The CDR3 totals 16 residues. V was trimmed by 4 bases and J by 3 bases, leaving 18 bases between them. The CDR3 here is CASSPLRPGHDTEAFF. The CDR3, as DNA: TGTGCCAGCAGCCCACTACGTCCGGGACATGACACTGAAGCTTTCTTT.

This chain links TRBV20-1 with TRBJ1-1; a weak D match, TRBD1 (5 bases). CDR3 size: 11 residues. The ends were cut back, 4 bases at V and 10 bases at J, with 13 bases in the middle. Germline CDR1 reads DFQATT; CDR2 reads SNEGSKA (reference sequence). DNA for the CDR3: TGCAGTGCTATTGTCGGACATGGAGCTTTCTTT. It is translated as CSAIVGHGAFF.